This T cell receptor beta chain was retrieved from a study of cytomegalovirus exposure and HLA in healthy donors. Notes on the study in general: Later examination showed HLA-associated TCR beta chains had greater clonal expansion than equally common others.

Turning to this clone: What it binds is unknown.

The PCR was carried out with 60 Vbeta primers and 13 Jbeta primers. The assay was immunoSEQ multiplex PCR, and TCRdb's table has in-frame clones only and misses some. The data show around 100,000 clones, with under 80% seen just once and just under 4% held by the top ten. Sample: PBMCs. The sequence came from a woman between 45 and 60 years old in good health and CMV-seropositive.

The CDR3 region is CASGTSGAPSTDTQYF. DNA for the CDR3: TGTGCCAGCGGGACTAGCGGGGCTCCCAGCACAGATACGCAGTATTTT. This chain uses TRBV7-6 with TRBJ2-3; 13 bases fit TRBD2. The trim removed 8 bases at V and 0 bases at J, leaving 5 bases unmatched. Germline V gene sequence: CDR1 SGHVS, CDR2 FNYEAQ. The CDR3 runs to 16 residues.